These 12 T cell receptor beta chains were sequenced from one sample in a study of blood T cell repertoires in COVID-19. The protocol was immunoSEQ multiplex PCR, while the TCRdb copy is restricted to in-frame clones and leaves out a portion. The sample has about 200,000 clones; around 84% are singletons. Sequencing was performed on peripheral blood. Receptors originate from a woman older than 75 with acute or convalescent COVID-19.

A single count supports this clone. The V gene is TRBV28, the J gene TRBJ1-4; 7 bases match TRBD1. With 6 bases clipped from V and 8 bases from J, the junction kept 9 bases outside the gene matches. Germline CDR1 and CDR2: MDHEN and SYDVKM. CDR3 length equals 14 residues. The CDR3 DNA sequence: TGTGCCAGCAGCCAACAGGGGATCGGCGAAAAACTGTTTTTT. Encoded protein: CASSQQGIGEKLFF.

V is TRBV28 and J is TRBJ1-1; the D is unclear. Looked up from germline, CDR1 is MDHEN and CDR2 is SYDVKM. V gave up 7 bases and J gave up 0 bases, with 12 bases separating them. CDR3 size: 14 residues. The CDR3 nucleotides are TGTGCCAGCACCCCCCCTAGTATGAACACTGAAGCTTTCTTT. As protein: CASTPPSMNTEAFF.

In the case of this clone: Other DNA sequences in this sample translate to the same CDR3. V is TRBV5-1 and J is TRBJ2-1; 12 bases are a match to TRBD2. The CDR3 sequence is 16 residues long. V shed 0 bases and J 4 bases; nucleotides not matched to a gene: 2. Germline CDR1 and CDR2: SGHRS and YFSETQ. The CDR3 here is CASSLAGTSGYNEQFF. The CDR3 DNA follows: TGCGCCAGCAGCTTGGCCGGGACTAGCGGGTACAATGAGCAGTTCTTC.

Here the CDR3 DNA reads TGCGCCAGCAGCTTGGAAGGGACAGGGCATCAGCCCCAGCATTTT. Amino acid sequence: CASSLEGTGHQPQHF. The rearrangement links TRBV5-1 to TRBJ1-5; 9 bases are shared with TRBD1. Germline assignment: CDR1 SGHRS and CDR2 YFSETQ. This CDR3 region has 15 residues. Losses at the gene ends were 0 bases for V and 5 bases for J; bases not matched to a gene: 3.

The CDR3 DNA is TGCGCCAGCAGCTTGGGAACTAGCGGAGGGGATACGCAGTATTTT. As protein: CASSLGTSGGDTQYF. The chain combines TRBV5-1 with TRBJ2-3, with 8 bases aligning to TRBD2. The V segment lost 0 bases and the J segment 6 bases; nucleotides outside the gene matches: 6. The CDR3 has 15 amino acids. Germline assignment: CDR1 SGHRS and CDR2 YFSETQ.

The CDR3 loop is CSVGRGGEQYF. As DNA, the CDR3 is TGCAGCGTTGGGAGGGGCGGTGAGCAGTACTTC. The gene calls are TRBV29-1 and TRBJ2-7; possibly TRBD2 for D (6 bases). V dropped 4 bases and J dropped 7 bases, with 11 bases sitting between them. The CDR3 covers 11 residues. Germline V CDR1 and CDR2: SQVTM, ANQGSEA.

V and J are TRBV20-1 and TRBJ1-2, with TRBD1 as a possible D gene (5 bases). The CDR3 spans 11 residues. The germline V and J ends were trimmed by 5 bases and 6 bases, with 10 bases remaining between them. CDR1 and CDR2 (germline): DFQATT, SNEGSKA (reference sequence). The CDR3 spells CSARTRDGYTF. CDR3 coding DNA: TGCAGTGCTCGGACAAGAGATGGCTACACCTTC.

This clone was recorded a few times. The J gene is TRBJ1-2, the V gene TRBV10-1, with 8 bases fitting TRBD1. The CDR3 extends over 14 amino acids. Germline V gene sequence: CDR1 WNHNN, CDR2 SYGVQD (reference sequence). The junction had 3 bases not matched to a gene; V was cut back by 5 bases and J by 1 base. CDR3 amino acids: CASSPGGFNYGYTF. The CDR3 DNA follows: TGCGCCAGCAGTCCAGGGGGCTTTAACTATGGCTACACCTTC.

The CDR3 sequence is CASSLGTELTDTQYF. The CDR3 bases are TGTGCCAGCTCACTCGGGACAGAACTCACAGATACGCAGTATTTT. The rearrangement joins TRBV18 to TRBJ2-3; 7 bases match TRBD1. The CDR3 sequence is 15 residues long. J was trimmed by 2 bases and V by 4 bases; bases with no gene match: 6. Germline V gives CDR1 KGHSH, CDR2 LQKENI.

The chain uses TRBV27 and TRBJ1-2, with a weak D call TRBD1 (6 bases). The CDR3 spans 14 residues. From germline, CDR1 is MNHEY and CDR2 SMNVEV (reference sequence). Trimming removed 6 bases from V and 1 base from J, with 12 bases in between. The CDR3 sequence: CASRPTGGNYGYTF. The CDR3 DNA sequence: TGTGCCAGCAGACCGACAGGAGGTAACTATGGCTACACCTTC.

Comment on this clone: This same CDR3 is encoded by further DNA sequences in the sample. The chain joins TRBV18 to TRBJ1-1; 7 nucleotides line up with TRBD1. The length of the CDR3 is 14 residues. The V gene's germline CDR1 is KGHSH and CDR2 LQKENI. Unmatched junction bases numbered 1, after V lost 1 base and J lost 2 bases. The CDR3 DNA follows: TGTGCCAGCTCACCACAGGGGGCAAACACTGAAGCTTTCTTT. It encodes CASSPQGANTEAFF.

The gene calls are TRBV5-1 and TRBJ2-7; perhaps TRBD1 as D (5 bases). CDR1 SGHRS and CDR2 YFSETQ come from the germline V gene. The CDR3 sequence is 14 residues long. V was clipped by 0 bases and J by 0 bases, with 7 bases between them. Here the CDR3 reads CASSLAGFSYEQYF. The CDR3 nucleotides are TGCGCCAGCAGCTTGGCAGGGTTCTCCTACGAGCAGTACTTC.